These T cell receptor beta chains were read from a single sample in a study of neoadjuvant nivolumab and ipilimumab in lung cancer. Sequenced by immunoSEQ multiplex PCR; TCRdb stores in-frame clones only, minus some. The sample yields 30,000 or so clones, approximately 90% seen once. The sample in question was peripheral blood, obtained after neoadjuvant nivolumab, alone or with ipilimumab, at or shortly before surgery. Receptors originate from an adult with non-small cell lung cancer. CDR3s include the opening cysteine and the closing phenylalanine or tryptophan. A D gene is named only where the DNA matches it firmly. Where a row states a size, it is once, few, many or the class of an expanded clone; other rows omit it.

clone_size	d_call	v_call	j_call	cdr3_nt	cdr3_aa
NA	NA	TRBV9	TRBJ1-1	TGTGCCAGCAGCGCCGAACCCGGACAAGTGAACACTGAAGCTTTCTTT	CASSAEPGQVNTEAFF
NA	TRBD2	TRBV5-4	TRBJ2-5	TGTGCCAGCAGCGAACTTCCCGGGGGGGGAGAGACCCAGTACTTC	CASSELPGGGETQYF
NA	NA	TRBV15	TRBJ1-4	TGTGCCACCAGCAGAGAAGGAGGAGTCAAAGGTGAAAAACTGTTTTTT	CATSREGGVKGEKLFF
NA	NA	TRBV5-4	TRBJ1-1	TGTGCCAGCAGCTCACAGGGTCGGCGTGATCTGGGCACTGAAGCTTTCTTT	CASSSQGRRDLGTEAFF
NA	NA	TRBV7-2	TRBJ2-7	TGTGCCAGCAGCTTAGCGACGGGATCCCACCTTTACGAGCAGTACTTC	CASSLATGSHLYEQYF
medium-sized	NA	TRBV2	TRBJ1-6	TGTGCCAGCAGTGAAGCCGGGTCGAAGACACCCCTCCACTTT	CASSEAGSKTPLHF
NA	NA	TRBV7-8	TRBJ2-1	TGTGCCAGCAGCCCGAGCGGTAGTGAGCAGTTCTTC	CASSPSGSEQFF
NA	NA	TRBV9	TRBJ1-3	TGTGCCAGCAGCGTAGAAATCCGTGGAGACTCTGGAAACACCATATATTTT	CASSVEIRGDSGNTIYF
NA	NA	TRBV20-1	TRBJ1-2	TGCAGCGCCCAGGGCTATGGCTACACCTTC	CSAQGYGYTF
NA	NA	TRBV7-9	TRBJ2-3	TGTGCCAGCAGCTTGATGCACACAGATACGCAGTATTTT	CASSLMHTDTQYF
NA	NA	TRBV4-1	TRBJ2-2	TGCGCCAGCAGCCAGAGGACTGACACCGGGGAGCTGTTTTTT	CASSQRTDTGELFF
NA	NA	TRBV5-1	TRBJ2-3	TGCGCCAGCAGCTTGGTGGGGGATCCTAGCACAGATACGCAGTATTTT	CASSLVGDPSTDTQYF
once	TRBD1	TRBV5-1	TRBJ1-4	TGCGCCAGCAGCCGAGGGGACAGTAATGAAAAACTGTTTTTT	CASSRGDSNEKLFF
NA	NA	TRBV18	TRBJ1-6	TGTGCCAGCTCACTTGCCCTTTCGTCGCAGGATTCACCCCTCCACTTT	CASSLALSSQDSPLHF
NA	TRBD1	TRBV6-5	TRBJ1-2	TGTGCCAGCAGTGACAGGGAGAGGGGCTATGGCTACACCTTC	CASSDRERGYGYTF
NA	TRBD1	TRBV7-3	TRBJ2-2	TGTGCCAGCACCCCAGGACAGGGGAACACCGGGGAGCTGTTTTTT	CASTPGQGNTGELFF
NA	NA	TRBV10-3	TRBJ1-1	TGTGCCATCAGTGAGTATATGAGTGGAGCTTTCTTT	CAISEYMSGAFF
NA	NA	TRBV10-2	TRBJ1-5	TGCGCCAGCAGTGAAAGTTTCGGGTATCAGCCCCAGCATTTT	CASSESFGYQPQHF
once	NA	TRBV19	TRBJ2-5	TGTGCCAGTAGTCTGGCGGGGTTCTTGGAGACCCAGTACTTC	CASSLAGFLETQYF
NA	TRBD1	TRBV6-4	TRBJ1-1	TGTGCCAGCAGCAGACAGGGGAACACTGAAGCTTTCTTT	CASSRQGNTEAFF
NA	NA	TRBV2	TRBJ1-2	TGTGCCAGCAAGAGCCGGGACTCCGTCTATGGCTACACCTTC	CASKSRDSVYGYTF
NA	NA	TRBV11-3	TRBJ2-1	TGTGCCAGCAGCCCTCACGGCCGGGGCAATGAGCAGTTCTTC	CASSPHGRGNEQFF
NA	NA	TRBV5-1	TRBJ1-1	TGCGCCAGCAGTTGGGGTGCGAACACTGAAGCTTTCTTT	CASSWGANTEAFF
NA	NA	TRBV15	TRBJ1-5	TGTGCCACCAGCAGAGATTGGAGACAGAAGTGGGGCAATCAGCCCCAGCATTTT	CATSRDWRQKWGNQPQHF
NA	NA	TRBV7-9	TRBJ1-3	TGTGCCAGCAGCTCGAGGGGCGGAAACACCATATATTTT	CASSSRGGNTIYF
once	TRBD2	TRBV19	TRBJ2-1	TGTGCCAGTAGAACCTCGGGACTAGACTACTACAATGAGCAGTTCTTC	CASRTSGLDYYNEQFF
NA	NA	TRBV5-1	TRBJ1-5	TGCGCCAGCAGCCCGGGAGGGGAGAATCAGCCCCAGCATTTT	CASSPGGENQPQHF
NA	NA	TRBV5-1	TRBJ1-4	TGCGCCAGCAGCTTGCCAGGGACTGCAACTAATGAAAAACTGTTTTTT	CASSLPGTATNEKLFF
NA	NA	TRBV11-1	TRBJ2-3	TGTGCCAGCAGCTTAATCTACAGGGTTTTGCCAGATACGCAGTATTTT	CASSLIYRVLPDTQYF
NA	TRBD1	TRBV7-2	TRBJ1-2	TGTGCCAGCAGCTTAGATGGACAGGGCCATGGCTACACCTTC	CASSLDGQGHGYTF
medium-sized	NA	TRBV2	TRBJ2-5	TGTGCCAGCAGTGATTACAGGAATGAAGAGACCCAGTACTTC	CASSDYRNEETQYF
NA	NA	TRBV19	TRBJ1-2	TGTGCCACCAGGGCGAACTATGGCTACACCTTC	CATRANYGYTF
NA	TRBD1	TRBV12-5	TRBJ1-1	TGTGCTAGTGGTTTGGCCGGGACAGGGCAAGAAGCTTTCTTT	CASGLAGTGQEAFF
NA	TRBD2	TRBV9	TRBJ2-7	TGTGCCAGCAGCGTAGGGGCTAGCGGGAACTCCTACGAGCAGTACTTC	CASSVGASGNSYEQYF
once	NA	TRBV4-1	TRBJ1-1	TGCGCCAGCTCTAAGATGGCCTTGGGTAAGAACACTGAAGCTTTCTTT	CASSKMALGKNTEAFF
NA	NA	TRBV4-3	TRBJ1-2	TGCGCCAGCAGCCCTCTGACGATAAACTATGGCTACACCTTC	CASSPLTINYGYTF
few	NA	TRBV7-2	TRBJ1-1	TGTGCCAGCAGCCTCCTTTCTCGGGGTGAAGCTTTCTTT	CASSLLSRGEAFF
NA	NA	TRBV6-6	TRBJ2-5	TGTGCCAGCAGAAGGGACGGGCAAGAGACCCAGTACTTC	CASRRDGQETQYF
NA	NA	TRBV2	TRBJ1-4	TGTGCCAGCACCGTTTTTAGAACTAATGAAAAACTGTTTTTT	CASTVFRTNEKLFF
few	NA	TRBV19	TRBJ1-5	TGTGCCAGTAGTATAGAATCAGGCTACAATCAGCCCCAGCATTTT	CASSIESGYNQPQHF
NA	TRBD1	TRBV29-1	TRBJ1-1	TGCAGCGTTAGTCGGACAGGGAGTCCTGAAGCTTTCTTT	CSVSRTGSPEAFF
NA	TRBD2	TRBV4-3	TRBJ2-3	TGCGCCAGCAGCCAAACTAGCGGGGGGGCAGTAGATACGCAGTATTTT	CASSQTSGGAVDTQYF
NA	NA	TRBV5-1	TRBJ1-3	TGCGCCAGCAGCTATGGGGATTCTGGAAACACCATATATTTT	CASSYGDSGNTIYF
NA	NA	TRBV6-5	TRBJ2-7	TGTGCCAGCAATAATATTTTGGGTCAGCAGTACTTC	CASNNILGQQYF
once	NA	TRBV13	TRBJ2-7	TGTGCCAGCAGCCTTCCCGGGACACCAGCCTACGAGCAGTACTTC	CASSLPGTPAYEQYF
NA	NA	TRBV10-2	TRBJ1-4	TGCGCCAGCGGTAGAGAAAAACTGTTTTTT	CASGREKLFF
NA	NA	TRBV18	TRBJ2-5	TGTGCCAGCTCCAAGTCCTCCGCGGGGCAAGAGACCCAGTACTTC	CASSKSSAGQETQYF
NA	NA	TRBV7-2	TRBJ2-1	TGTGCCAGCAGCTTAGGCAATCACAATGAGCAGTTCTTC	CASSLGNHNEQFF
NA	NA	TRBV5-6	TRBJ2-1	TGTGCCAGCAGCTTGTACAGGAGCTCCTACAATGAGCAGTTCTTC	CASSLYRSSYNEQFF
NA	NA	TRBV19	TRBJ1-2	TGTGCCAGTAGTATACGGGGACTCCCATCCGGCTATGGCTACACCTTC	CASSIRGLPSGYGYTF
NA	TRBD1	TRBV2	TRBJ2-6	TGTGCCAGCAGTGACGACAGGGAAGGCTCTGGGGCCAACGTCCTGACTTTC	CASSDDREGSGANVLTF
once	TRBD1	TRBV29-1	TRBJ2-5	TGCAGCGTGGGACAGGGGGGAGAGACCCAGTACTTC	CSVGQGGETQYF
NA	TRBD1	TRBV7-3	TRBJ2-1	TGTGCCAGCAGCTCCCCCGGGACAGGGAATGAGCAGTTCTTC	CASSSPGTGNEQFF
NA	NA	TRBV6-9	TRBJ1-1	TGTGCCAGCAGTCTCCCCCGGGAGGGCTTTCCTTTCTTT	CASSLPREGFPFF
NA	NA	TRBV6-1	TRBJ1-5	TGTGCCAGCAGACGAGACAGCCGCAATCAGCCCCAGCATTTT	CASRRDSRNQPQHF
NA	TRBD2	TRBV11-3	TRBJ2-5	TGTGCCAGCAGCTTAGGAACTAGCGGGGGCCAAGAGACCCAGTACTTC	CASSLGTSGGQETQYF
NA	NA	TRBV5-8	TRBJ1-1	TGTGCCAGCAGCCCCAGGGTGGAAACTGAAGCTTTCTTT	CASSPRVETEAFF
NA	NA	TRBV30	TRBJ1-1	TGTGCCTGGATCCAGGGAGGGTGGACTGAAGCTTTCTTT	CAWIQGGWTEAFF
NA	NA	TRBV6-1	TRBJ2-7	TGTGCCATTGATGCTCGGGCCTCTTCTCGCTACGAGCAGTACTTC	CAIDARASSRYEQYF
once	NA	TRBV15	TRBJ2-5	TGTGCCACCAGCAGAAGACAGGTCCCAGAGACCCAGTACTTC	CATSRRQVPETQYF